Listed below are T cell receptor beta chains from one sample, sequenced in a study of T cell repertoires in cytomegalovirus infection. TCRdb processed the reads anew with MiXCR; each CDR3 protein has one entry. Of roughly 76,000 distinct CDR3 sequences in the sample, 3.5% to 4.5% are singletons; the top ten hold 3.5% to 6%. The source material was PBMCs. All receptors derive from a human donor in good health (CMV status not recorded). Some clones in this sample may be carry-over from other donors' samples. Both conserved end residues are part of each CDR3. Fields, in order: V gene, CDR3 protein.

v_gene: TRBV12-5; CDR3aa: CASGHQGKPQHF
v_gene: TRBV7-6; CDR3aa: CASSLTVDGGNQHF
v_gene: TRBV28; CDR3aa: CASSLSYRAYEQYF
v_gene: TRBV29-1; CDR3aa: CSVGEESSSAQYF
v_gene: TRBV7-2; CDR3aa: CASSRWSGTSRTDTQYF
v_gene: TRBV7-3; CDR3aa: CASSTGSTDTQYF
v_gene: TRBV19; CDR3aa: CASSTSRGYQPQHF
v_gene: TRBV6-2/TRBV6-3; CDR3aa: CASSYSLGSSGQPQHF
v_gene: TRBV2; CDR3aa: CASSADRGRGYTF
v_gene: TRBV7-2; CDR3aa: CASSHGTHNSPLHF
v_gene: TRBV30; CDR3aa: CASSGTSGYNEQFF
v_gene: TRBV19; CDR3aa: CASNSDVYGYTF
v_gene: TRBV27; CDR3aa: CASSLGRGDTQYF
v_gene: TRBV7-2; CDR3aa: CASSLEAGRETQYF
v_gene: TRBV9; CDR3aa: CASSVGQGDTQYF
v_gene: TRBV7-2; CDR3aa: CASTLGGYNEKLFF
v_gene: TRBV6-2/TRBV6-3; CDR3aa: CASSSRTGGGEKLFF
v_gene: TRBV12-3/TRBV12-4; CDR3aa: CASSLDIRRGYTF